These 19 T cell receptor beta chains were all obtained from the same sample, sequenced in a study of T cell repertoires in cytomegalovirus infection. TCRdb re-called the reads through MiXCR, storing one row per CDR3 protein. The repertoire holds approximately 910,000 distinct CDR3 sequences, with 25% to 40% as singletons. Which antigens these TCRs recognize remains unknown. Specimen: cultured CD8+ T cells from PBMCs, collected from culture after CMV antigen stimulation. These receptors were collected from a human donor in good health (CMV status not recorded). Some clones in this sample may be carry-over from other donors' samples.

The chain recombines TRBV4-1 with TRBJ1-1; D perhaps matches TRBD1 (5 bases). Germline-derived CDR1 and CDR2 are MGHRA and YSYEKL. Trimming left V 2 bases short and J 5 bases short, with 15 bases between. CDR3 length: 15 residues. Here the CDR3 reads CASSQLQGPGTEAFF. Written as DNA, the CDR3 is TGCGCCAGCAGCCAACTTCAGGGCCCGGGGACTGAAGCTTTCTTT.

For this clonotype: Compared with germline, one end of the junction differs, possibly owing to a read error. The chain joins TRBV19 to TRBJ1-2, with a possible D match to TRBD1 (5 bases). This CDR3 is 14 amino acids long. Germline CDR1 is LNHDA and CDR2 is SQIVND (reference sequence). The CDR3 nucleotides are TGTGCCAGTAGTCCCCCAGACAGTAACCATGGCTACACCTTC. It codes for CASSPPDSNHGYTF.

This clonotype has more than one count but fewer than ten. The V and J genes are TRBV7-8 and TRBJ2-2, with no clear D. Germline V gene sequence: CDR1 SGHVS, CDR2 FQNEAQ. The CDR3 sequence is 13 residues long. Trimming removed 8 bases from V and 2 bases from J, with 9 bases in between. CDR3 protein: CASQTRNTGELFF. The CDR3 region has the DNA TGTGCCAGCCAGACCCGAAACACCGGGGAGCTGTTTTTT.

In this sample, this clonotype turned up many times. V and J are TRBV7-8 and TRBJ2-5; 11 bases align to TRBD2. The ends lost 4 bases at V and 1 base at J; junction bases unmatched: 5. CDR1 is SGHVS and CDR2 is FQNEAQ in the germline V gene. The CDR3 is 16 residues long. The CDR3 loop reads CASSSLAGGAQETQYF. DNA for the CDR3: TGTGCCAGCAGCTCTCTAGCGGGGGGTGCCCAAGAGACCCAGTACTTC.

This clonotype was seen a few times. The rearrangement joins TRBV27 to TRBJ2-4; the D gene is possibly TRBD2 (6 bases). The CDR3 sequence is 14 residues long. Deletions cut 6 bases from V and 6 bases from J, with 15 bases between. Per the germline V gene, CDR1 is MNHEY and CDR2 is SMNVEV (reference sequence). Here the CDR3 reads CASRRPGLLNIQYF. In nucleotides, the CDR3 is TGTGCCAGCAGACGACCGGGACTCCTAAACATTCAGTACTTC.

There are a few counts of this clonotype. Here the CDR3 DNA reads TGCGCCAGCAGCGCCGGACGGGGTGAGAACGAGCAGTACTTC. As protein: CASSAGRGENEQYF. The chain employs TRBV5-1 and TRBJ2-7, with a weak D call TRBD2 (5 bases). Deletions cut 4 bases from V and 5 bases from J, with 16 bases between. Germline V gene sequence: CDR1 SGHRS, CDR2 YFSETQ. The CDR3 length is 14 residues.

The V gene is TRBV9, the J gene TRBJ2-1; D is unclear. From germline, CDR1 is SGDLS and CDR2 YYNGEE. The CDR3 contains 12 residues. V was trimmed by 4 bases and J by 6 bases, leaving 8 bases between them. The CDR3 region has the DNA TGTGCCAGCAGCTCCCCGTCCAATGAGCAGTTCTTC. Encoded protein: CASSSPSNEQFF.

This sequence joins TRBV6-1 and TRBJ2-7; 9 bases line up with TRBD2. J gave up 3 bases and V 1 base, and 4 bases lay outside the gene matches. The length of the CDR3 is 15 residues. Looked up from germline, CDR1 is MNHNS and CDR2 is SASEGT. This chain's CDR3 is CASSEGAGGSYEQYF. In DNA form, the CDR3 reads TGTGCCAGCAGTGAAGGAGCGGGGGGAAGCTACGAGCAGTACTTC.

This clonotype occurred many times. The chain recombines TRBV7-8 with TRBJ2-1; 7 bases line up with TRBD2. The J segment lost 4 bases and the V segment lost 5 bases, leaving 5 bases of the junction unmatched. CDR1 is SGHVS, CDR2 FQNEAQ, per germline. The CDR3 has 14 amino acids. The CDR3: CASSPGGRYNEQFF. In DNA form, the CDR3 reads TGTGCCAGCAGCCCGGGGGGTAGATACAATGAGCAGTTCTTC.

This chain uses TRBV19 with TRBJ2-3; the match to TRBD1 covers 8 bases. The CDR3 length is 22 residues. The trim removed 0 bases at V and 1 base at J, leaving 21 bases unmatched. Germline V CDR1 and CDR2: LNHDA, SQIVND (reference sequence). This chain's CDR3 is CASSIENWGRTGKAWGTDTQYF. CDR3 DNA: TGTGCCAGTAGTATAGAAAATTGGGGAAGGACAGGGAAGGCTTGGGGCACAGATACGCAGTATTTT.

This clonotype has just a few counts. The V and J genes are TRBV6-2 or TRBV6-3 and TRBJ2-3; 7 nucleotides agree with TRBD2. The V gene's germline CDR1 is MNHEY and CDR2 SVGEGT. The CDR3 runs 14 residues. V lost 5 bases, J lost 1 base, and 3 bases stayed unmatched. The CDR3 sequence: CASSQRDGTDTQYF. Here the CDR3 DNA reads TGTGCCAGCAGTCAGCGGGATGGCACAGATACGCAGTATTTT.

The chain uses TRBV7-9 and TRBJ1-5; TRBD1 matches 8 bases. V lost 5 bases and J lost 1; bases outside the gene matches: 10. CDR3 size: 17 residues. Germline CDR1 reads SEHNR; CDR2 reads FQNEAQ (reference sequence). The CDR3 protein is CASSADLQGESNQPQHF. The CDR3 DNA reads TGTGCCAGCAGCGCCGACTTACAGGGGGAGAGCAATCAGCCCCAGCATTTT. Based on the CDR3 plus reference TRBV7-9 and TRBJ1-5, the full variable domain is DTGVSQNPRHKITKRGQNVTFRCDPISEHNRLYWYRQTLGQGPEFLTYFQNEAQLEKSRLLSDRFSAERPKGSFSTLEIQRTEQGDSAMYLCASSADLQGESNQPQHFGDGTRLSIL.

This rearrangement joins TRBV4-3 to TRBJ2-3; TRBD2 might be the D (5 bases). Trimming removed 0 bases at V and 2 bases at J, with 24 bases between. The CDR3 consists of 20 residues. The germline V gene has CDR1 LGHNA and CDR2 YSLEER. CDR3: CASSQDGPGMGFLATDTQYF. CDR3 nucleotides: TGCGCCAGCAGCCAAGATGGGCCGGGAATGGGGTTTCTGGCCACAGATACGCAGTATTTT.

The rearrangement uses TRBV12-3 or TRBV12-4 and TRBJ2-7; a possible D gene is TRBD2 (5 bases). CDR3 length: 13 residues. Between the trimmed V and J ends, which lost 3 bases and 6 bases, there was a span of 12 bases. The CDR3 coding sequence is TGTGCCAGCAGTTTGTCCGGGGTTGCCGAGCAGTACTTC. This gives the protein CASSLSGVAEQYF.

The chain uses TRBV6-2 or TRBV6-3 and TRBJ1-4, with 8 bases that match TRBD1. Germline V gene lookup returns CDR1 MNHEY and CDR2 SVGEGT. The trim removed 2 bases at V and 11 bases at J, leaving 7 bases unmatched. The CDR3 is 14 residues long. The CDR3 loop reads CASSYTGTGQKLFF. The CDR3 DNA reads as TGTGCCAGCAGTTACACCGGGACAGGCCAGAAACTGTTTTTT.

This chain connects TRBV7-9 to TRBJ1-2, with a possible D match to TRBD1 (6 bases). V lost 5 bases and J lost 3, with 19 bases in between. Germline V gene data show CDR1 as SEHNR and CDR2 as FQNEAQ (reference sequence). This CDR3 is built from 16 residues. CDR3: CASSLGGGSIYYGYTF. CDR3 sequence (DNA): TGTGCCAGCAGCCTAGGGGGAGGCAGCATTTACTATGGCTACACCTTC. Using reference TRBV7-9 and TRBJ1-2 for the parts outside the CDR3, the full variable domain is DTGVSQNPRHKITKRGQNVTFRCDPISEHNRLYWYRQTLGQGPEFLTYFQNEAQLEKSRLLSDRFSAERPKGSFSTLEIQRTEQGDSAMYLCASSLGGGSIYYGYTFGSGTRLTVV.

The CDR3, as DNA: TGTGCCAGCAGCTCGGGACTAGCGGGGGCGGACAATGAGCAGTTCTTC. This sequence encodes CASSSGLAGADNEQFF. This rearrangement joins TRBV7-6 to TRBJ2-1; 14 bases match TRBD2. Losses at the gene ends were 4 bases for V and 5 bases for J; bases not matched to a gene: 4. The length of the CDR3 is 16 residues. From germline, CDR1 is SGHVS and CDR2 FNYEAQ.

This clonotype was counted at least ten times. CDR3 sequence reads: CASSFALGGTEDQPQHF. In DNA, the CDR3 is TGTGCCAGCAGCTTCGCTCTAGGCGGGACGGAAGATCAGCCCCAGCATTTT. The chain recombines TRBV7-8 with TRBJ1-5, with D tentatively TRBD1 (5 bases). V shed 3 bases and J shed 5 bases, with 20 bases lying between them. This CDR3 has 17 residues. The germline V gene has CDR1 SGHVS and CDR2 FQNEAQ. Drawing the rest from reference TRBV7-8 and TRBJ1-5, the complete variable domain is GAGVSQSPRYKVAKRGQDVALRCDPISGHVSLFWYQQALGQGPEFLTYFQNEAQLDKSGLPSDRFFAERPEGSVSTLKIQRTQQEDSAVYLCASSFALGGTEDQPQHFGDGTRLSIL.

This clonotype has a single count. CDR3 in amino acids: CASSQGGQALGYTF. DNA for the CDR3: TGTGCCAGCAGCCAGGGGGGACAGGCCCTTGGCTACACCTTC. V gene TRBV14 combines with J gene TRBJ1-2, with 8 bases matching TRBD1. The CDR3 is 14 amino acids. Trimming cost V 3 bases and J 7 bases; bases outside gene matches: 7. Germline CDR1 is SGHDN and CDR2 is FVKESK.